The 3 T cell receptor delta chains below come from one sample, sequenced in a study of gamma-delta chains in newborns, infants, children. TCRdb reprocessed the reads using CATT. There are about 11,000 delta-chain clones in the sample; about 3.8% occur only once, and under 9.5% lies in the top ten. Sequenced: blood. The receptors were gathered from a child who was a newborn, infant or young child, either healthy, febrile or measles-vaccinated (not recorded which).

In this sample, this clone turned up a few times. Since a much larger clone is just one base distant, this may be a read error. In the same sample, other DNA sequences code for this CDR3. J is TRDJ3 and V is TRDV2; TRDD3 agrees at 12 bases. Per the germline V gene, CDR1 is GEAIGNYY and CDR2 is EKD. The V and J ends lost 0 bases and 0 bases, in that order; junction bases with no gene match: 2. The CDR3 is made up of 19 amino acids. The CDR3 coding sequence is TGTGCCTGTGACACCCTGGGGGATACGAGCTCCTGGGACACCCGACAGATGTTTTTC. This gives the protein CACDTLGDTSSWDTRQMFF.

Regarding this clone: At one boundary the junction diverges from the germline segment, which might be a read error. Within the sample, other DNA sequences also encode this same CDR3. The chain uses TRDV1 and TRDJ1, with D perhaps matching TRDD2 (6 bases). Germline CDR1 TSWWSYY, CDR2 QGS. The CDR3 has 23 residues. CDR3 amino acids: CALGACPPSARYPPNRNADKLIF. In nucleotides, the CDR3 is TGTGCTCTTGGGGCCTGTCCTCCTTCCGCGCGGTACCCCCCAAATCGAAATGCCGATAAGCTCATCTTT.

J is TRDJ1 and V is TRAV29/DV5; possible D gene TRDD2, 7 bases. V lost 1 base, J lost 0 bases, and 22 bases lay in between. Germline values: CDR1 NSMFDY, CDR2 ISSIKDK. The CDR3 consists of 18 residues. The CDR3, as DNA: TGTGCAGCAAGCCTTTCCTACAGAGTGGGGGGCTACACCGATAAACTCATCTTT. It is translated as CAASLSYRVGGYTDKLIF.